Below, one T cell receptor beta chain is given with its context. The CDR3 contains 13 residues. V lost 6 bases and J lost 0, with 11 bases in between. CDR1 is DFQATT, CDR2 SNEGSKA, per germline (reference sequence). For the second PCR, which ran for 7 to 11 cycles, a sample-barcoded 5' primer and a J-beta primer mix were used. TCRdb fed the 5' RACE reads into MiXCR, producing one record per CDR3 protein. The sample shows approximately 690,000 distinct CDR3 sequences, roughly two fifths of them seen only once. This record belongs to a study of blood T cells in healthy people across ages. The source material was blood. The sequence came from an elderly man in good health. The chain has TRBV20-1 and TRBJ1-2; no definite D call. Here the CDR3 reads CSAPPGPNYGYTF. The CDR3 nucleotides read TGCAGTGCGCCCCCGGGCCCTAACTATGGCTACACCTTC.